This T cell receptor beta chain was identified during a study of cytomegalovirus exposure and HLA in healthy donors. Study summary: Of all 370 or so donors who were genotyped, roughly 81% belonged to the Caucasian-associated ancestry cluster.

The donors, nominally healthy at sampling, likely had unrecorded immune exposures. The PCR used 60 Vbeta and 13 Jbeta primers. TCRdb's copy holds only in-frame clones and misses some; the assay was immunoSEQ multiplex PCR. This sample has roughly 100,000 clones, with approximately 81% found just once. Losses at the gene ends were 5 bases for V and 9 bases for J; bases not matched to a gene: 9. Looked up from germline, CDR1 is SGHNT and CDR2 is YYREEE (reference sequence). The CDR3 is made up of 15 amino acids. Sequencing was done on a sample of PBMCs. V gene TRBV5-4 combines with J gene TRBJ2-1, with TRBD2 matching over 12 bases. The clonotype was recovered from a male donor in good health and CMV-seropositive. The CDR3 sequence is CASSLTSGGSAEQFF. Written as DNA, the CDR3 is TGTGCCAGCAGTCTGACTAGCGGGGGCTCTGCTGAGCAGTTCTTC.